This TCR beta chain emerged from a study of control samples from healthy donors and cancer patients. V lost 0 bases to trimming and J lost 3 bases, with 9 bases between them. The V gene's germline CDR1 is GTSNPN and CDR2 SVGIG (reference sequence). The CDR3 length is 13 residues. Data came from immunoSEQ multiplex PCR; TCRdb stores just in-frame clones and leaves some out. The sample has 150,000 to 200,000 clones; roughly nine tenths are singletons. The origin of this receptor is a man aged 25 to 40 in good health. The chain links TRBV30 to TRBJ2-7; D is unclear. The sequenced sample consisted of blood. CDR3 loop: CAWSVSQSYEQYF. CDR3 DNA sequence: TGTGCCTGGAGTGTATCCCAAAGCTACGAGCAGTACTTC.